The 19 T cell receptor beta chains in this list originate from one sample, sequenced in a study of CD8 T cells in ankylosing spondylitis. Study-wide points: Ankylosing spondylitis blood seemed to carry a telltale TCR beta motif made of several highly homologous variants.

Their recognized antigens are unknown. Each CDR3 protein gets one entry after TCRdb re-called the 5' RACE reads with MiXCR. The table lists roughly 440,000 distinct CDR3 sequences, over 15% of them singletons. Sequencing was done on a sample of blood, either unsorted or a sorted T cell fraction (not recorded which). These receptors all come from a male donor with ankylosing spondylitis.

This clonotype has ten or more counts. V gene TRBV18 combines with J gene TRBJ2-1; TRBD2 agrees at 12 bases. This CDR3 region has 17 residues. Losses at the gene ends were 4 bases for V and 1 base for J; bases not matched to a gene: 5. Germline V gives CDR1 KGHSH, CDR2 LQKENI. In nucleotides, the CDR3 is TGTGCCAGCTCACTGACTAGCGGGGGTGGGTCCTACAATGAGCAGTTCTTC. Protein sequence: CASSLTSGGGSYNEQFF.

This clonotype was seen only a few times. This chain uses TRBV18 with TRBJ2-7, with no clear D. This CDR3 is built from 13 residues. Germline CDR1 KGHSH, CDR2 LQKENI. V was cut by 0 bases and J by 4 bases, with 7 bases left in between. The CDR3, as DNA: TGTGCCAGCTCACCACCAGTGTTTTACGAGCAGTACTTC. Protein sequence: CASSPPVFYEQYF.

This clonotype showed up many times. DNA of the CDR3: TGCGCCAGCAGCTTTAGCGGGAGCTACAATGAGCAGTTCTTC. Amino acids: CASSFSGSYNEQFF. The gene calls are TRBV5-1 and TRBJ2-1; TRBD2 agrees at 9 bases. CDR3 size: 14 residues. Unmatched junction bases numbered 0, after V lost 2 bases and J lost 3 bases. CDR1 is SGHRS and CDR2 is YFSETQ in the germline V gene.

The sample holds a few counts of this clonotype. J is TRBJ1-1 and V is TRBV29-1; D ambiguous. Germline V lookup: CDR1 SQVTM, CDR2 ANQGSEA. V was shortened by 7 bases and J by 1 base, with 13 bases between the two germline ends. The CDR3 is made up of 13 amino acids. CDR3 sequence (DNA): TGCAGCGCCCGGCCGTCGGGGAACACTGAAGCTTTCTTT. Translating gives CSARPSGNTEAFF.

Only a few counts were recorded for this clonotype. The chain is built from TRBV5-1 and TRBJ1-2; D possibly corresponds to TRBD1 (6 bases). The V end lost 0 bases, the J end lost 5 bases, and 17 bases lay between the germline ends. The CDR3 sequence is 16 residues long. CDR1 is SGHRS, CDR2 YFSETQ, per germline. The CDR3 DNA is TGCGCCAGCAGCTTGGCCCCGGGACAAACCGGGTATGGCTACACCTTC. As protein: CASSLAPGQTGYGYTF. The full variable domain, completed using reference TRBV5-1 and TRBJ1-2, is KAGVTQTPRYLIKTRGQQVTLSCSPISGHRSVSWYQQTPGQGLQFLFEYFSETQRNKGNFPGRFSGRQFSNSRSEMNVSTLELGDSALYLCASSLAPGQTGYGYTFGSGTRLTVV.

V usage is TRBV4-2 and J usage is TRBJ1-1; no firm D call. The germline V and J ends were trimmed by 5 bases and 1 base, with 14 bases remaining between them. Germline V gene data show CDR1 as LGHNA and CDR2 as YNFKEQ. The CDR3 contains 15 residues. CDR3 loop: CASSYNQIPNTEAFF. As DNA, the CDR3 is TGTGCCAGCAGCTACAATCAGATTCCGAACACTGAAGCTTTCTTT.

The sample holds a few counts of this clonotype. The chain links TRBV28 to TRBJ2-5, with 8 bases fitting TRBD1. Germline loops: CDR1 MDHEN, CDR2 SYDVKM. The CDR3 extends over 14 amino acids. J gave up 4 bases and V 5 bases, and 6 bases lay outside the gene matches. DNA of the CDR3: TGTGCCAGCAGTACCCAGGGGGCGCGAGAGACCCAGTACTTC. Translation: CASSTQGARETQYF.

This clonotype appeared many times. The gene calls are TRBV20-1 and TRBJ2-7, with 9 bases matching TRBD1. Germline V gene sequence: CDR1 DFQATT, CDR2 SNEGSKA (reference sequence). CDR3 size: 14 residues. Unmatched junction bases numbered 5, after V lost 3 bases and J lost 2 bases. The CDR3 nucleotides read TGCAGTGCTAGGTGGGGACAGGGCGCCTACGAGCAGTACTTC. This sequence encodes CSARWGQGAYEQYF.

This clonotype was observed many times. The chain combines TRBV20-1 with TRBJ2-3, with TRBD2 identical over 9 bases. This CDR3 has 14 amino acids. The germline gives CDR1 DFQATT, CDR2 SNEGSKA (reference sequence). The CDR3 reads CRPGGLATTDTQYF. CDR3 DNA sequence: TGCAGGCCTGGGGGACTAGCTACCACAGATACGCAGTATTTT.

The chain couples TRBV11-2 to TRBJ2-1; TRBD2 might be the D (6 bases). V was trimmed by 4 bases and J by 7 bases, leaving 17 bases between them. Germline loops: CDR1 SGHAT, CDR2 FQNNGV. The CDR3 is 15 residues long. Written as DNA, the CDR3 is TGTGCCAGCAGCTATAATTGGGGGAGCGGGAATGAGCAGTTCTTC. Protein: CASSYNWGSGNEQFF. The full variable domain, its missing parts supplied by reference TRBV11-2 and TRBJ2-1, is EAGVAQSPRYKIIEKRQSVAFWCNPISGHATLYWYQQILGQGPKLLIQFQNNGVVDDSQLPKDRFSAERLKGVDSTLKIQPAKLEDSAVYLCASSYNWGSGNEQFFGPGTRLTVL.

This clonotype has more than one count but fewer than ten. The rearrangement joins TRBV27 to TRBJ2-1; possible D gene TRBD2, 8 bases. The V end lost 8 bases, the J end lost 5 bases, and 19 bases lay between the germline ends. Germline V gene sequence: CDR1 MNHEY, CDR2 SMNVEV (reference sequence). The CDR3 extends over 15 amino acids. CDR3 DNA: TGTGCCAGCTGGAGGGGGCGGGGGGTAAACAATGAGCAGTTCTTC. It codes for CASWRGRGVNNEQFF.

In its sample, this clonotype was seen a few times. The chain joins TRBV3-1 to TRBJ2-5, with 7 nucleotides matching TRBD2. Germline CDR1 is LGHDT and CDR2 is YNNKEL (reference sequence). Trimming cost V 1 base and J 5 bases; bases outside gene matches: 7. The CDR3 is 15 residues long. The CDR3 reads CASSQGFSGVETQYF. The CDR3 region has the DNA TGTGCCAGCAGCCAAGGGTTCAGCGGGGTTGAGACCCAGTACTTC.

The V call is TRBV27, the J call TRBJ2-7; 13 nucleotides agree with TRBD2. The CDR3 totals 18 residues. With V trimmed by 7 bases and J by 0 bases, 12 bases remained unmatched. Germline V CDR1 and CDR2: MNHEY, SMNVEV (reference sequence). The DNA of the CDR3 is TGTGCCAGCACCTCACTAGGACTAGCGGGAGCGAGCTCCTACGAGCAGTACTTC. It encodes CASTSLGLAGASSYEQYF.

Concerning this clonotype: The junction and the germline gene differ at one end; a read error may be behind it. The chain joins TRBV7-7 to TRBJ2-7, with TRBD1 identical over 7 bases. The CDR3 spans 13 residues. The germline gives CDR1 SSHAT, CDR2 FNYEAQ (reference sequence). The CDR3 region is CASSRGQYYEQYF. The CDR3 bases are TGTGCTAGCAGCCGGGGACAGTACTACGAGCAGTACTTC.

This clonotype came up a few times. V is TRBV5-5 and J is TRBJ2-1, with D possibly TRBD1 on 5 matching bases. Germline V CDR1 and CDR2: SGHKS, YYEKEE (reference sequence). This CDR3 region has 17 residues. Trimming cost V 4 bases and J 4 bases, with 21 bases left between them. As DNA, the CDR3 is TGTGCCAGCAGCCCCACGAGTGCAGGGAAGGGATACAATGAGCAGTTCTTC. It codes for CASSPTSAGKGYNEQFF.

The rearrangement joins TRBV5-1 to TRBJ1-5; D gene uncertain. Trimming pared 1 base from V and 5 bases from J, leaving 7 bases between. This CDR3 comprises 13 residues. Germline assignment: CDR1 SGHRS and CDR2 YFSETQ. The CDR3 sequence: CASSLSPDQPQHF. CDR3 sequence (DNA): TGCGCCAGCAGCTTGTCGCCGGATCAGCCCCAGCATTTT. Using reference TRBV5-1 and TRBJ1-5 for the parts outside the CDR3, the full variable domain is KAGVTQTPRYLIKTRGQQVTLSCSPISGHRSVSWYQQTPGQGLQFLFEYFSETQRNKGNFPGRFSGRQFSNSRSEMNVSTLELGDSALYLCASSLSPDQPQHFGDGTRLSIL.

This chain uses TRBV10-3 with TRBJ2-3; 9 positions agree with TRBD2. V was clipped by 8 bases and J by 5 bases; unmatched bases: 5. The germline V gene encodes CDR1 ENHRY and CDR2 SYGVKD. The CDR3 runs to 13 residues. The CDR3 DNA sequence: TGTGCCATCTCTAGCGGGGCTGAAGATACGCAGTATTTT. Translated, it gives CAISSGAEDTQYF.

This clonotype was picked up a small number of times. The CDR3 DNA reads TGCAGTGCTGACAGGGTCGTCCAAGAGACCCAGTACTTC. Translating gives CSADRVVQETQYF. V is TRBV20-1 and J is TRBJ2-5; 7 nucleotides align to TRBD1. V shed 5 bases, J shed 1 base, and the junction held 4 bases outside the gene matches. The CDR3 totals 13 residues. Germline CDR1 DFQATT, CDR2 SNEGSKA (reference sequence).

This chain links TRBV28 with TRBJ2-2, with D perhaps matching TRBD1 or TRBD2 (5 bases each). The CDR3 loop spans 16 amino acids. Trimming stripped 7 bases from V and 5 bases from J, with 20 bases between. The germline V gene has CDR1 MDHEN and CDR2 SYDVKM. The CDR3 bases are TGTGCCAGCACCCAAATGGGACCCAGGCGGACCGGGGAGCTGTTTTTT. It is translated as CASTQMGPRRTGELFF.